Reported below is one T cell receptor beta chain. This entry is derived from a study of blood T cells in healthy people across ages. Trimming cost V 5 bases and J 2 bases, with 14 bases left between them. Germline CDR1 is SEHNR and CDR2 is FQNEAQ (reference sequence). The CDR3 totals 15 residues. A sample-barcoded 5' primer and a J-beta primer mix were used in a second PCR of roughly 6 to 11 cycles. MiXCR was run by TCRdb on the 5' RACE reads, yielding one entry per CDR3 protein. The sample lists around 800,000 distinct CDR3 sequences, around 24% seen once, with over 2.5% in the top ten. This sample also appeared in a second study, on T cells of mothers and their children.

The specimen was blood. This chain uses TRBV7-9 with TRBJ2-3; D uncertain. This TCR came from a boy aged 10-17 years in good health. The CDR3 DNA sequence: TGTGCCAGCAGCGACGACACTTACTACACAGATACGCAGTATTTT. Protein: CASSDDTYYTDTQYF.